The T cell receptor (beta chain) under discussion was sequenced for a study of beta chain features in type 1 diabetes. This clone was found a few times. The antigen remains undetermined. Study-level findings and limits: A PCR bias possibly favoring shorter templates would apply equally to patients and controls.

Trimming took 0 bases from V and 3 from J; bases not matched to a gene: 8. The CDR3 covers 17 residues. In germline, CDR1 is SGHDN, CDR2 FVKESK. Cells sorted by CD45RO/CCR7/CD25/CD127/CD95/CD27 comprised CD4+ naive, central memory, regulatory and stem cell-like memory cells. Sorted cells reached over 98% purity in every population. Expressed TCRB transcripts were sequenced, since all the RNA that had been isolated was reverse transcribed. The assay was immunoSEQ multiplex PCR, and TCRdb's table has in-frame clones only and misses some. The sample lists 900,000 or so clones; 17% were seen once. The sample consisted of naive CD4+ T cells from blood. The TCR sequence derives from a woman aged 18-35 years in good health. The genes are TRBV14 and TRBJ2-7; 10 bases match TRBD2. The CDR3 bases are TGTGCCAGCAGCCAAGACCGGGTTACTAGCGGGATCTACGAGCAGTACTTC. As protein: CASSQDRVTSGIYEQYF. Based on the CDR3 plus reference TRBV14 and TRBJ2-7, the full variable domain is EAGVTQFPSHSVIEKGQTVTLRCDPISGHDNLYWYRRVMGKEIKFLLHFVKESKQDESGMPNNRFLAERTGGTYSTLKVQPAELEDSGVYFCASSQDRVTSGIYEQYFGPGTRLTVT.